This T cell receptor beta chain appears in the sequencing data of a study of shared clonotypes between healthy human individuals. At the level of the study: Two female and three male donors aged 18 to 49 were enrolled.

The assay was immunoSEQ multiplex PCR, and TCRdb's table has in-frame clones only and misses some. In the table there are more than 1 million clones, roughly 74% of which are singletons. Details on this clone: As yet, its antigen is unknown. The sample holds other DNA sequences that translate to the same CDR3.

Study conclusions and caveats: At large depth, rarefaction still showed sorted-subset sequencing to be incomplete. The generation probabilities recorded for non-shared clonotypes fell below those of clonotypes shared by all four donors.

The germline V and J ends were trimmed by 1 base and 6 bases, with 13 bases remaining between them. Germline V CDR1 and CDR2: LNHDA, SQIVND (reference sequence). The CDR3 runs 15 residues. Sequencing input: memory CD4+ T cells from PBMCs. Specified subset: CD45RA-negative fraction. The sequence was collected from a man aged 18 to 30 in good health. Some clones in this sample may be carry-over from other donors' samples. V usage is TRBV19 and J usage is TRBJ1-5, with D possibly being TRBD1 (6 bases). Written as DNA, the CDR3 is TGTGCCAGTAGTATAGGAGGGGGTCGGGGTCAGCCCCAGCATTTT. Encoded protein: CASSIGGGRGQPQHF.